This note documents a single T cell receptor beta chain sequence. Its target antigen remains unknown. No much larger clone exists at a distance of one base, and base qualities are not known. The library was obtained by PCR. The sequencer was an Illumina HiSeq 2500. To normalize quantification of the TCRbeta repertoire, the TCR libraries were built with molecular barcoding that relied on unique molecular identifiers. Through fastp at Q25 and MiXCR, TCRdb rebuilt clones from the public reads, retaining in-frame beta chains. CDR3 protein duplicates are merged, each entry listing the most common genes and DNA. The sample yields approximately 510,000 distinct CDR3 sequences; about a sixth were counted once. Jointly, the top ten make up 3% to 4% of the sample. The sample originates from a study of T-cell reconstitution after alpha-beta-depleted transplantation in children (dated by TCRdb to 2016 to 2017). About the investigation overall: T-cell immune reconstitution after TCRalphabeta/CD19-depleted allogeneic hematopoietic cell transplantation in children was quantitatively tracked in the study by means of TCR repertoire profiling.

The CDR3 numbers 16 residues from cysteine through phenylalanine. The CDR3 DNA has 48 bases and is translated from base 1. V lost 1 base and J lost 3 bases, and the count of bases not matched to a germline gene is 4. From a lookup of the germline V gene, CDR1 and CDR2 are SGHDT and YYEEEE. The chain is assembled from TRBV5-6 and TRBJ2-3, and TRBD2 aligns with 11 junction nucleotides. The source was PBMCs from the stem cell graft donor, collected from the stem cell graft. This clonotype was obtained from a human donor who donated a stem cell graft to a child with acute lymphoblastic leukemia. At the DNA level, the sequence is TGTGCCAGCAGCTTGTTGTCTAGCGGGAGGACAGATACGCAGTATTTT. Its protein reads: CASSLLSSGRTDTQYF.